The entry that follows covers one T cell receptor beta chain sequence. What it recognizes is unknown. cDNA synthesis used the whole RNA isolate, giving expressed TCRB sequences. Profiled with immunoSEQ multiplex PCR; TCRdb holds only in-frame clones, not every one. The data show 500,000 to 650,000 clones, 12% seen once. Naive, central memory, regulatory and stem cell-like memory cells within the CD4+ compartment were sorted using CD45RO/CCR7/CD25/CD127/CD95/CD27. The record originates from a study of beta chain features in type 1 diabetes. Study at large: Sorted cells numbering roughly 98,000,000 were examined across all samples.

The germline gives CDR1 SGDLS, CDR2 YYNGEE. Trimming shortened V by 1 base and J by 0 bases, and 4 bases separated the two germline ends. The CDR3 spans 14 residues. Study results and limitations: In every one of the four CD4+ subsets, TCRB CDR3s were moderately but significantly shorter in Type 1 diabetes patients.

The rearrangement links TRBV9 to TRBJ2-2; D ambiguous. The sequenced material came from naive CD4+ T cells from blood. This receptor was taken from a man aged 25 to 40 with type 1 diabetes. The CDR3 region has the DNA TGTGCCAGCAGCGTACAATCGAACACCGGGGAGCTGTTTTTT. Translating gives CASSVQSNTGELFF.